This T cell receptor (beta chain) stems from a study of shared clonotypes between healthy human individuals. It was around 220 ng DNA, about 30,000 T cell genomes, that sorted-subset replicate PCRs used. Only in-frame clones appear in the TCRdb table, and some are missing; sequencing was by immunoSEQ multiplex PCR. Of approximately 120,000 clones listed, 68% are singletons. Points from the study as a whole: Naive subsets typically showed greater estimated richness than memory subsets. Among non-shared clonotypes, generation probabilities were lower than among those shared by all four donors.

With regard to this clone: The antigen is undetermined.

The receptor was isolated from a woman aged 25 to 39 in good health. Sample: memory CD8+ T cells sorted from blood. Subset of the sample: CD45RO+ cells pooled with CCR7-negative TemRA cells.

In nucleotides, the CDR3 is TGTGCCAGCAGTGAAGGCAGCTTCAGCTCCTACGAGCAGTACTTC. Protein product: CASSEGSFSSYEQYF. V and J are TRBV6-1 and TRBJ2-7; no clear D. V lost 1 base, J lost 0 bases, and 10 bases lay in between. Germline V gene sequence: CDR1 MNHNS, CDR2 SASEGT. This CDR3 contains 15 residues.